This T cell receptor beta chain was captured by sequencing in a study of cytomegalovirus exposure and HLA in healthy donors. Regarding the study as a whole: Accurate prediction of HLA-A and HLA-B alleles (for most subjects) was reportedly achieved from TCR beta sequences. Highly shared variants forming one cluster were likely a sequencing artifact.

The table lists this clone with a few counts. Antigen unknown. The CDR3 is made up of 15 amino acids. V was pared by 4 bases and J by 5 bases, with 17 bases between. Looked up from germline, CDR1 is MDHEN and CDR2 is SYDVKM. The PCR contained 60 Vbeta and 13 Jbeta primers. Repertoires were generated with immunoSEQ multiplex PCR, while TCRdb's copy carries only in-frame clones and drops some. The sample includes around 150,000 clones, 75% to 80% of them seen just once. This TCR came from a male donor in good health and CMV-seronegative. Sequencing was done on a sample of PBMCs. The V gene is TRBV28, the J gene TRBJ1-1; the D is unclear. CDR3 protein: CASSSPAHLRTEAFF. The CDR3, as DNA: TGTGCCAGCAGTTCGCCAGCCCACCTGAGGACTGAAGCTTTCTTT.